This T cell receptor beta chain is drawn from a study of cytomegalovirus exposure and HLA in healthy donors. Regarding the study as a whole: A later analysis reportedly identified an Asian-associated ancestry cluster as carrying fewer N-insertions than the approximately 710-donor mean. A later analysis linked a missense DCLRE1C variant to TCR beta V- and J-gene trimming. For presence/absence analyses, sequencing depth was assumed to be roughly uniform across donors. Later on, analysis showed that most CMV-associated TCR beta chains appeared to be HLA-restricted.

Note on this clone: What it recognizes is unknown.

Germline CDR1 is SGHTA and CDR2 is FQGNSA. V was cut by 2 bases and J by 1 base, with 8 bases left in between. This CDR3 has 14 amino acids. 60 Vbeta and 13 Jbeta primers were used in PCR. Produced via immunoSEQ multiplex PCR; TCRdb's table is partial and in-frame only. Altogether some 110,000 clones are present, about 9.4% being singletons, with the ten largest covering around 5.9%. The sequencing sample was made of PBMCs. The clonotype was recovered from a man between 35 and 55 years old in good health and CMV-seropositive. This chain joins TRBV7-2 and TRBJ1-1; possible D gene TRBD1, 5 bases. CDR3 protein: CASSLQGKNTEAFF. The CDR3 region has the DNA TGTGCCAGCAGCTTACAGGGCAAGAACACTGAAGCTTTCTTT.